Presented here are 19 T cell receptor beta chains from one specimen sequenced in a study of T cells in localized non-small cell lung cancer. Sequenced by immunoSEQ multiplex PCR; TCRdb stores in-frame clones only, minus some. This sample has 70,000 to 85,000 clones, with approximately 84% found just once. Here the sequenced sample was peripheral blood, taken before any cancer treatment. The receptors come from a female donor of 60 years or more with stage I lung adenocarcinoma.

In nucleotides, the CDR3 is TGTGCCAGCAGTCCCGGGCCGACAGGAGACAGCAATCAGCCCCAGCATTTT. Encoded protein: CASSPGPTGDSNQPQHF. The chain carries TRBV28 and TRBJ1-5, with D possibly TRBD1 on 6 matching bases. CDR1 is MDHEN, CDR2 SYDVKM, per germline. V was trimmed by 5 bases and J by 1 base, leaving 18 bases between them. This CDR3 contains 17 residues.

CDR3 sequence: CASSARPREGRSNYGYTF. The DNA for the CDR3 is TGTGCCAGTAGTGCAAGGCCCCGAGAGGGGCGGTCTAACTATGGCTACACCTTC. This chain joins TRBV19 and TRBJ1-2; the D gene is possibly TRBD1 (5 bases). CDR1 and CDR2 (germline): LNHDA, SQIVND (reference sequence). The V and J ends lost 5 bases and 0 bases respectively, with 22 bases between them. This CDR3 region has 18 residues.

V is TRBV6-1 and J is TRBJ2-5; D perhaps matches TRBD2 (6 bases). This CDR3 is built from 14 residues. Germline V CDR1 and CDR2: MNHNS, SASEGT. V was pared by 5 bases and J by 4 bases, with 14 bases between. The CDR3 nucleotides are TGTGCCAGCAGTACTCACGTGGGGGGAGAGACCCAGTACTTC. Translating it yields CASSTHVGGETQYF.

The genes are TRBV11-2 and TRBJ1-3; D gene unclear. The germline gives CDR1 SGHAT, CDR2 FQNNGV. The V and J ends lost 1 base and 4 bases respectively, with 2 bases between them. This CDR3 is 12 amino acids long. The CDR3 is CASSLGGNTIYF. The CDR3 coding sequence is TGTGCCAGCAGCTTAGGGGGAAACACCATATATTTT. Based on the CDR3 plus reference TRBV11-2 and TRBJ1-3, the full variable domain is EAGVAQSPRYKIIEKRQSVAFWCNPISGHATLYWYQQILGQGPKLLIQFQNNGVVDDSQLPKDRFSAERLKGVDSTLKIQPAKLEDSAVYLCASSLGGNTIYFGEGSWLTVV.

In its sample, this clone was seen a few times. The chain links TRBV9 to TRBJ2-1; TRBD2 agrees at 13 bases. From germline, CDR1 is SGDLS and CDR2 YYNGEE. V was pared by 5 bases and J by 2 bases, with 1 base of the junction left unmatched. CDR3 length: 15 residues. CDR3 DNA sequence: TGTGCCAGCAGTACTAGCGGGGGGGCCTACAATGAGCAGTTCTTC. It translates to CASSTSGGAYNEQFF.

The chain carries TRBV5-4 and TRBJ1-4; D is unclear. The germline V and J ends were trimmed by 0 bases and 3 bases, with 9 bases remaining between them. The length of the CDR3 is 15 residues. Germline CDR1 reads SGHNT; CDR2 reads YYREEE (reference sequence). CDR3 in amino acids: CASSLVSGPNEKLFF. CDR3 DNA: TGTGCCAGCAGCTTGGTATCAGGTCCTAATGAAAAACTGTTTTTT.

The V gene is TRBV7-6, the J gene TRBJ2-7; 11 bases fit TRBD2. V dropped 0 bases and J dropped 4; count of bases not matched to a gene: 2. CDR3 length: 15 residues. The germline CDR1 and CDR2 sequences are SGHVS and FNYEAQ. CDR3 residues: CASSLASGGAYEQYF. In nucleotides, the CDR3 is TGTGCCAGCAGCTTAGCTAGCGGGGGGGCGTACGAGCAGTACTTC.

A single count supports this clone. J is TRBJ2-3 and V is TRBV5-4, with TRBD2 matching over 7 bases. The germline gives CDR1 SGHNT, CDR2 YYREEE (reference sequence). This CDR3 contains 16 residues. V gave up 0 bases and J gave up 5 bases; unmatched junction bases: 9. CDR3: CASSLGRAGLQDTQYF. As DNA, the CDR3 is TGTGCCAGCAGCTTGGGCCGAGCGGGGTTACAAGATACGCAGTATTTT. Full variable domain (rest looked up from reference TRBV5-4 and TRBJ2-3): ETGVTQSPTHLIKTRGQQVTLRCSSQSGHNTVSWYQQALGQGPQFIFQYYREEENGRGNFPPRFSGLQFPNYSSELNVNALELDDSALYLCASSLGRAGLQDTQYFGPGTRLTVL.

V and J are TRBV9 and TRBJ1-1; 7 nucleotides match TRBD1. V was clipped by 5 bases and J by 4 bases; unmatched bases: 8. This CDR3 region has 14 residues. Germline V lookup: CDR1 SGDLS, CDR2 YYNGEE. CDR3 DNA sequence: TGTGCCAGCAGTCATGACAGGGTTGGCACTGAAGCTTTCTTT. As protein: CASSHDRVGTEAFF.

V is TRBV7-9 and J is TRBJ1-2; D remains ambiguous. CDR3 length: 12 amino acids. Deletions cut 7 bases from V and 5 bases from J, with 11 bases between. From germline, CDR1 is SEHNR and CDR2 FQNEAQ (reference sequence). The CDR3 nucleotides are TGTGCCAGCACTGCGGGTTCATATGGCTACACCTTC. Encoded protein: CASTAGSYGYTF. The full variable domain, rest sourced from reference TRBV7-9 and TRBJ1-2, is DTGVSQNPRHKITKRGQNVTFRCDPISEHNRLYWYRQTLGQGPEFLTYFQNEAQLEKSRLLSDRFSAERPKGSFSTLEIQRTEQGDSAMYLCASTAGSYGYTFGSGTRLTVV.

Only one count was recorded for this clone. The chain links TRBV6-5 to TRBJ2-5; 7 bases are a match to TRBD2. CDR1 and CDR2 from the germline V gene are MNHEY and SVGAGI. There are 14 residues in the CDR3. Trimming took 5 bases from V and 1 from J; bases not matched to a gene: 4. CDR3 DNA sequence: TGTGCCAGCAGTCCTGCTAGCGGCCAAGAGACCCAGTACTTC. Translating it yields CASSPASGQETQYF.

V usage is TRBV5-1 and J usage is TRBJ2-7; 8 bases line up with TRBD1. The J segment lost 4 bases and the V segment lost 0 bases, leaving 3 bases of the junction unmatched. The CDR3 is made up of 14 amino acids. From germline, CDR1 is SGHRS and CDR2 YFSETQ. The CDR3 loop is CASSLARQGYEQYF. The CDR3 DNA reads as TGCGCCAGCAGCTTGGCAAGACAGGGGTACGAGCAGTACTTC.

The chain employs TRBV7-3 and TRBJ2-2; 10 bases are a match to TRBD2. The trim removed 1 base at V and 4 bases at J, leaving 12 bases unmatched. This CDR3 region has 19 residues. Germline CDR1 is SGHTA and CDR2 is FQGTGA. CDR3 protein: CASSLMGPGLASSTGELFF. CDR3 nucleotide sequence: TGTGCCAGCAGCTTAATGGGCCCGGGACTAGCGTCGAGCACCGGGGAGCTGTTTTTT.

CDR3 in amino acids: CASSPQGYTEAFF. The CDR3 coding sequence is TGTGCCAGCAGTCCCCAGGGTTACACTGAAGCTTTCTTT. The rearrangement joins TRBV6-1 to TRBJ1-1; TRBD1 is a possible D gene (5 bases). The CDR3 sequence is 13 residues long. Per the germline V gene, CDR1 is MNHNS and CDR2 is SASEGT. V was clipped by 5 bases and J by 3 bases, with 10 bases between them.

V gene TRBV6-1 combines with J gene TRBJ2-3, with D unclear. This CDR3 comprises 12 residues. Trimming pared 8 bases from V and 2 bases from J, leaving 8 bases between. Germline-derived CDR1 and CDR2 are MNHNS and SASEGT. CDR3 coding DNA: TGTGCCAGCGGTTCTTACACAGATACGCAGTATTTT. Encoded protein: CASGSYTDTQYF.

CDR3 loop: CASSDSIGVGTGELFF. The DNA of the CDR3 is TGTGCCAGCAGTGACTCGATCGGTGTCGGGACCGGGGAGCTGTTTTTT. The genes are TRBV6-4 and TRBJ2-2; D unclear. The germline CDR1 and CDR2 sequences are MRHNA and SNTAGT. The CDR3 has 16 residues. V was cut by 0 bases and J by 5 bases, with 13 bases left in between.

This clone came up once. The rearrangement joins TRBV19 to TRBJ2-3; D may be TRBD1 (5 bases). CDR3 length: 14 residues. Per the germline V gene, CDR1 is LNHDA and CDR2 is SQIVND (reference sequence). Trimming shortened V by 0 bases and J by 5 bases, and 9 bases separated the two germline ends. The chain's CDR3 is CASSIDKGIDTQYF. The CDR3 nucleotides are TGTGCCAGTAGTATAGATAAGGGGATAGATACGCAGTATTTT.

The rearrangement uses TRBV5-1 and TRBJ2-7, with 12 bases aligning to TRBD1. The V gene's germline CDR1 is SGHRS and CDR2 YFSETQ. After removal of 5 bases from V and 5 bases from J, the junction contained 8 bases not matched to a gene. This CDR3 contains 15 residues. CDR3: CASSLPGQGADEQYF. The CDR3 coding sequence is TGCGCCAGCAGTTTACCGGGACAGGGGGCCGACGAGCAGTACTTC.

The V and J genes are TRBV15 and TRBJ2-5; TRBD1 agrees at 8 bases. The CDR3 contains 15 residues. Germline V gives CDR1 LNHNV, CDR2 YYDKDF (reference sequence). Trimming took 3 bases from V and 3 from J; bases not matched to a gene: 6. DNA of the CDR3: TGTGCCACCAGCAGGGACAGGGTGGGAGAAGAGACCCAGTACTTC. It codes for CATSRDRVGEETQYF.